The 5 T cell receptor beta chains presented below share a single source sample, sequenced in a study of cytomegalovirus exposure and HLA in healthy donors. Amplification used 60 Vbeta primers and 13 Jbeta primers. The data were produced by immunoSEQ multiplex PCR, yet TCRdb's version contains in-frame clones alone and is incomplete. The listing contains 38,000 or so clones. Sequencing input: PBMCs. The source is a man aged 35 to 55 in good health and CMV-seropositive.

The rearrangement links TRBV7-3 to TRBJ2-1; the match to TRBD2 covers 8 bases. Per germline, CDR1 SGHTA and CDR2 FQGTGA. This CDR3 contains 16 residues. V dropped 5 bases and J dropped 10; count of bases not matched to a gene: 16. This chain's CDR3 is CASSPAGGGLGQEQFF. CDR3 in DNA: TGTGCCAGCAGCCCCGCGGGGGGCGGGTTGGGGCAGGAGCAGTTCTTC.

V is TRBV5-5 and J is TRBJ1-5; the match to TRBD1 covers 8 bases. CDR3 length: 15 amino acids. Trimming took 0 bases from V and 6 from J; bases not matched to a gene: 5. CDR1 and CDR2 from the germline V gene are SGHKS and YYEKEE (reference sequence). The CDR3 region has the DNA TGTGCCAGCAGCTTGGAGGCAGGGGGCAGTCAGCCCCAGCATTTT. This sequence encodes CASSLEAGGSQPQHF.

V gene TRBV30 combines with J gene TRBJ1-2; TRBD1 matches 10 bases. This CDR3 comprises 14 residues. The V gene end was trimmed by 4 bases and the J gene end by 2 bases; junction bases not matched to a gene: 4. Looked up from germline, CDR1 is GTSNPN and CDR2 is SVGIG (reference sequence). CDR3 DNA sequence: TGTGCCTGGACCGGACAGGGGGGAAACTATGGCTACACCTTC. This translates into CAWTGQGGNYGYTF.

As for this clone: One junction end disagrees with the germline gene, perhaps due to a read error. The rearrangement uses TRBV15 and TRBJ2-7; D remains unclear. CDR3 length: 11 residues. Germline CDR1 and CDR2: LNHNV and YYDKDF (reference sequence). CDR3 nucleotides: TGTGCCACCAGCGGAGACGTCGAGCAGTACTTC. This gives the protein CATSGDVEQYF.

The V gene is TRBV6-1, the J gene TRBJ1-2; D possibly corresponds to TRBD1 (6 bases). V lost 4 bases, J lost 2 bases, and 8 bases lay in between. The germline gives CDR1 MNHNS, CDR2 SASEGT. The CDR3 is made up of 13 amino acids. In DNA form, the CDR3 reads TGTGCCAGCAGTGCCGGGACAAACTATGGCTACACCTTC. Protein sequence: CASSAGTNYGYTF.